The rows below give T cell receptor beta chains drawn from one sample of a study of post-analysis software for immune sequencing data. TCRdb re-derived calls from the PCR reads in MiXCR, one entry per CDR3 protein. The table shows roughly 700,000 distinct CDR3 sequences, with 25% to 30% occurring only once. Sequencing was carried out using blood. Source of these receptors: a girl under 18 with multiple sclerosis. CDR3s include the opening cysteine and the closing phenylalanine or tryptophan. D genes are given only for firm matches. Clone size is shown for a subset of rows, as once, few, many or a class of expanded clone.

clone_size: few
v_call: TRBV9
j_call: TRBJ2-4
d_call: TRBD2
cdr3_nt: TGTGCCAGCAGCGTAACACCGACTAGCAGTGGAAACATTCAGTACTTC
cdr3_aa: CASSVTPTSSGNIQYF

clone_size: many
v_call: TRBV27
j_call: TRBJ2-3
d_call: NA
cdr3_nt: TGTGCCAGCAGTTTAGGGCAGGGCCGCACAGATACGCAGTATTTT
cdr3_aa: CASSLGQGRTDTQYF

clone_size: NA
v_call: TRBV15
j_call: TRBJ1-5
d_call: TRBD1
cdr3_nt: TGTGCCACCAGCAGAGGAGAACAGGGGTTCAGACAGCCCCAGCATTTT
cdr3_aa: CATSRGEQGFRQPQHF

clone_size: NA
v_call: TRBV20-1
j_call: TRBJ2-7
d_call: TRBD2
cdr3_nt: TGCAGTGCTAGCCGCGGGAGCTTATCCTACGAGCAGTACTTC
cdr3_aa: CSASRGSLSYEQYF

clone_size: few
v_call: TRBV6-4
j_call: TRBJ2-1
d_call: NA
cdr3_nt: TGTGCCAGCAGTGACCAGGGGCAGGGTAACAATGAGCAGTTCTTC
cdr3_aa: CASSDQGQGNNEQFF

clone_size: few
v_call: TRBV28
j_call: TRBJ2-7
d_call: NA
cdr3_nt: TGTGCCAGCAGTCGGAGCGGCCCCCTTACTCCCTACGAGCAGTACTTC
cdr3_aa: CASSRSGPLTPYEQYF

clone_size: NA
v_call: TRBV7-2
j_call: TRBJ2-1
d_call: NA
cdr3_nt: TGTGCCAGCGGAAGGAGAGCTTCCTACAATGAGCAGTTCTTC
cdr3_aa: CASGRRASYNEQFF

clone_size: NA
v_call: TRBV29-1
j_call: TRBJ2-3
d_call: NA
cdr3_nt: TGCAGCGTTGACGCAGGGACTTACACAGATACGCAGTATTTT
cdr3_aa: CSVDAGTYTDTQYF

clone_size: few
v_call: TRBV7-2
j_call: TRBJ2-5
d_call: NA
cdr3_nt: TGTGCCAGCAGCGTACCCGGGACTCCGGCCCACTCTAAGGAGACCCAGTACTTC
cdr3_aa: CASSVPGTPAHSKETQYF

clone_size: few
v_call: TRBV20-1
j_call: TRBJ2-3
d_call: NA
cdr3_nt: TGCAGTGCTAGTCCCCTGGCGGACCACGTCACAGATACGCAGTATTTT
cdr3_aa: CSASPLADHVTDTQYF

clone_size: few
v_call: TRBV6-4
j_call: TRBJ2-1
d_call: NA
cdr3_nt: TGTGCCAGCAGTGACTCCCTCGGACCAGACGAGCAGTTCTTC
cdr3_aa: CASSDSLGPDEQFF

clone_size: NA
v_call: TRBV7-9
j_call: TRBJ1-4
d_call: NA
cdr3_nt: TGTGCCAGCAGCCTGCACGACAGAACTAATGAAAAACTGTTTTTT
cdr3_aa: CASSLHDRTNEKLFF

clone_size: many
v_call: TRBV15
j_call: TRBJ2-5
d_call: NA
cdr3_nt: TGTGCCACCAGCAGAGTGGCGGGGCGAGAGACCCAGTACTTC
cdr3_aa: CATSRVAGRETQYF

clone_size: many
v_call: TRBV29-1
j_call: TRBJ2-1
d_call: TRBD2
cdr3_nt: TGCAGCGTGGGGACTAGTATCTATGAGCAGTTCTTC
cdr3_aa: CSVGTSIYEQFF